Detailed here is one TCR beta chain. This clone's antigen is unknown. No much larger clonotype is one base removed from it; base qualities were not supplied. This sample is drawn from a study of blood T cells in healthy people across ages (dated by TCRdb to 2014 to 2015). With respect to the entire study: In model experiments, template switching captured about one uniquely barcoded TCR beta cDNA molecule for every two T cells. The study measured age-related changes in TCR beta repertoire diversity using deep sequencing normalized with unique cDNA molecular identifiers. The donors were split into four age groups: young (average around 15 years), middle-aged (over 35), aged (about 56) and long-lived (roughly 88). To avoid experimental bias, donors of different ages were randomly spread across the sequencing lanes. Two additional independent replicas of 1 million unique cDNA reads from the same blood draw were analyzed for two donors (one aged 18 to 30 and one aged 80 or older).

Library construction relied on 5' RACE. The sequencer listed for this sample is Illumina HiSeq 2500. A second PCR of roughly 6 to 11 cycles was run with a J-beta primer mix and a sample-barcoded 5' primer. A unique molecular identifier was introduced onto each TCR beta cDNA molecule by a template-switch 5' adaptor carrying 12 random nucleotides. Each sample yielded at least 3 million CDR3-containing paired-end reads. First-strand cDNA synthesis was performed from all RNA using the Mint cDNA synthesis kit, with priming by a TRBC-specific oligonucleotide. Following uracil-DNA glycosylase treatment, all cDNA underwent a first 18-cycle PCR with the universal primers M1SS and BC2_uni_R. The study's own analysis went as follows. For normalization, 1 million high-quality reads were randomly selected from each sample, with every read carrying a distinct molecular identifier. Reads with shared molecular identifiers were discarded instead of being binned into consensus sequences. MiTCR, set to a Q25 quality threshold and the strictest error-elimination algorithm, was used for CDR3 identification, clonotype clustering and error correction. A nonparametric unseen species model with Euler transformation was used to estimate a lower bound on total TCR beta diversity. The public reads were quality trimmed at Q25 with fastp and then assembled into clones with MiXCR by TCRdb, keeping productive beta chains. Each entry is one CDR3 protein sequence, shown with its most common DNA and genes. TCRdb's processing, not the authors', yielded these V and J calls. For this sample the table gives about 400,000 distinct CDR3 sequences, of which 45% to 65% were detected only once. Clones ranked in the top ten supply around 53% of the sample.

Systemically healthy Caucasian individuals from Russia, 39 in total and aged about 6 to 95 years, were included as donors. Each donor gave about 10 milliliters of peripheral blood, drawn into EDTA-treated Vacutainer tubes. Ficoll-Paque density-gradient centrifugation was used to isolate PBMCs, with at least 7 million obtained per sample. Total RNA, at least 6 micrograms per sample, was extracted from PBMCs with Trizol reagent. The percentages of naive CD45RAhigh/CD27high T cells were determined by flow cytometry on a PBMC aliquot from every donor. What the study reported, not specific to this receptor: A strong correlation was found between observed TCR beta diversity and the percentage of naive T cells measured by flow cytometry. Bulk unsorted PBMC profiling prevented conclusive comparison of naive and antigen-experienced compartments. Observed TCR beta diversity per million T cells fell roughly linearly with age, and a significant reduction was already apparent by age roughly 40. Estimates of total diversity from one million sequenced T cells were regarded as lower bounds and underestimates. Because the CMV infection status of the donors was unknown, age-related changes in expanded clonotypes may potentially have been confounded. Compared with the aged group, the long-lived group had more naive CD4+ T cells, fewer expanded clones and increased TCR diversity, a pattern suggesting age selection.

The sample comprised blood. This receptor was taken from a man in his sixties in good health.

The nucleotides read TGTGCCAGCAGCCAGGGGACAGGCCTACAGTACTTC. This gives the protein CASSQGTGLQYF. The V gene is TRBV6-1 and the J gene is TRBJ2-5, with 8 bases in between that match TRBD1. Unmatched junction bases come to 8, with V trimmed by 6 bases and J by 11 bases. CDR3 length: 12 amino acids, cysteine to phenylalanine. Just the 36-base CDR3 DNA is kept, in frame starting at base 1. Per the germline V gene, MNHNS is the CDR1 and SASEGT is the CDR2.